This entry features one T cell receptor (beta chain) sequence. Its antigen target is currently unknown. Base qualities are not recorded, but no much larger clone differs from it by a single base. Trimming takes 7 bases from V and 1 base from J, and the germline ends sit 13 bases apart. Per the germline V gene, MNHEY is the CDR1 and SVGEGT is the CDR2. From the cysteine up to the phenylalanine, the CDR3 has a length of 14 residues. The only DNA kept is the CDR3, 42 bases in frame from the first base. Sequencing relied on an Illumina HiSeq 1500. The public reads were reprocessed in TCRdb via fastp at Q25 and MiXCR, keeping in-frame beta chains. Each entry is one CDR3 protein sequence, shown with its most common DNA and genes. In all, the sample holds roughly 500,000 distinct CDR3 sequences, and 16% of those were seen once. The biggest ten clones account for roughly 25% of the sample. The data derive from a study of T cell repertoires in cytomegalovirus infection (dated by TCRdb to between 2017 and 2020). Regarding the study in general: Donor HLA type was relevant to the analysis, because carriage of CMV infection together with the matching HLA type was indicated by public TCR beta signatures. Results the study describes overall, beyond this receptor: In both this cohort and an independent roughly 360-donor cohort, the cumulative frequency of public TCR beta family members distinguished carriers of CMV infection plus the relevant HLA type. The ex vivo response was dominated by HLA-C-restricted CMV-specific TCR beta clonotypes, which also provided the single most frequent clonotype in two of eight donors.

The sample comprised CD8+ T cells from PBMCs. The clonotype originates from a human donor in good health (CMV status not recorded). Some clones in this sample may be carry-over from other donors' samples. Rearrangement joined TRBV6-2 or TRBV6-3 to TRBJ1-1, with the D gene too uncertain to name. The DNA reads TGTGCCAGCACCCTGCTGGGCCGGAACACTGAAGCTTTCTTT. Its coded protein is CASTLLGRNTEAFF.